These 19 T cell receptor beta chains originate from one sample sequenced in a study of shared clonotypes between healthy human individuals. Here immunoSEQ multiplex PCR was the method, and the copy in TCRdb shows in-frame clones only, minus some. The sample contains 2.5 million or so clones, more than 90% of which appear only once. The material sequenced was naive CD4+ T cells sorted from blood. As to subset: CD45RA+ positively selected. The receptors stem from a man aged 18 to 35 in good health.

The chain links TRBV7-9 to TRBJ2-3; no clear D gene. The V end lost 4 bases, the J end lost 2 bases, and 4 bases lay between the germline ends. Germline values: CDR1 SEHNR, CDR2 FQNEAQ (reference sequence). The CDR3 extends over 12 amino acids. The CDR3 here is CASSWATDTQYF. The CDR3 bases are TGTGCCAGCAGCTGGGCCACAGATACGCAGTATTTT.

The chain joins TRBV5-5 to TRBJ2-5; D may correspond to TRBD1 or TRBD2 (5 bases each). This CDR3 contains 15 residues. From germline, CDR1 is SGHKS and CDR2 YYEKEE (reference sequence). Trimming removed 4 bases from V and 4 bases from J, with 17 bases in between. The CDR3 coding sequence is TGTGCCAGCAGCATTGGGACGAAAACCCCAGAGACCCAGTACTTC. This gives the protein CASSIGTKTPETQYF. The variable domain in full, with the rest retrieved from reference TRBV5-5 and TRBJ2-5, is DAGVTQSPTHLIKTRGQQVTLRCSPISGHKSVSWYQQVLGQGPQFIFQYYEKEERGRGNFPDRFSARQFPNYSSELNVNALLLGDSALYLCASSIGTKTPETQYFGPGTRLLVL.

In its sample, this clone was seen once. Other DNA sequences in this sample translate to the same CDR3. The V gene is TRBV6-5, the J gene TRBJ1-2; D perhaps matches TRBD1 (5 bases). Germline loops: CDR1 MNHEY, CDR2 SVGAGI. The V gene lost 4 bases and the J gene lost 8 bases, with 11 bases spanning the gap. The CDR3 contains 12 residues. As DNA, the CDR3 is TGTGCCAGCAGTTCCCCCGGGGGGGGCTACACCTTC. It specifies CASSSPGGGYTF.

The chain joins TRBV19 to TRBJ1-3; the D is unclear. V lost 7 bases and J lost 0, with 10 bases in between. The germline V gene encodes CDR1 LNHDA and CDR2 SQIVND (reference sequence). The CDR3 has 14 amino acids. CDR3 nucleotides: TGTGCCAGTACACCAGACCGCTCTGGAAACACCATATATTTT. Translation: CASTPDRSGNTIYF.

The V gene is TRBV6-5, the J gene TRBJ1-1, with D maybe TRBD1 (5 bases). CDR3 length equals 15 residues. Trimming pared 2 bases from V and 0 bases from J, leaving 10 bases between. Germline V CDR1 and CDR2: MNHEY, SVGAGI. The CDR3 loop reads CASSYGATLNTEAFF. The CDR3 DNA reads TGTGCCAGCAGTTACGGGGCCACTTTGAACACTGAAGCTTTCTTT.

In this sample, this clone turned up once. This chain joins TRBV20-1 and TRBJ2-7, with D perhaps matching TRBD2 (6 bases). The CDR3 covers 11 residues. With 6 bases removed from V and 9 bases from J, the gap between germline ends came to 15 bases. Germline CDR1 DFQATT, CDR2 SNEGSKA (reference sequence). In nucleotides, the CDR3 is TGCAGTGCGTGGGACTCGCCAGCGCAGTACTTC. As protein: CSAWDSPAQYF.

V and J are TRBV2 and TRBJ2-7, with D possibly called TRBD1 or TRBD2 (5 bases each). The CDR3 covers 14 residues. Trimming took off 3 bases at V and 1 base at J, with 10 bases between the two ends. In germline, CDR1 is SNHLY, CDR2 FYNNEI. The CDR3 bases are TGTGCCAGCAGTGAGGGACGCCTATCCTACGAGCAGTACTTC. Translating it yields CASSEGRLSYEQYF.

Regarding this clone: The same CDR3 is also encoded by other DNA sequences in this sample. V gene TRBV30 combines with J gene TRBJ2-7; D ambiguous. Germline CDR1 and CDR2: GTSNPN and SVGIG (reference sequence). The CDR3 spans 11 residues. The V and J ends lost 2 bases and 4 bases respectively, with 6 bases between them. The DNA of the CDR3 is TGTGCCTGGAGTTCGGGTTACGAGCAGTACTTC. Residues: CAWSSGYEQYF.

The chain has TRBV10-3 and TRBJ2-1; either TRBD1 or TRBD2 may fit D (5 bases each). This CDR3 spans 12 amino acids. The V gene lost 10 bases and the J gene lost 4 bases, with 11 bases spanning the gap. The germline V gene encodes CDR1 ENHRY and CDR2 SYGVKD. The CDR3 reads CASRDGYNEQFF. The CDR3 nucleotides read TGTGCCAGCAGGGACGGATACAATGAGCAGTTCTTC.

The chain links TRBV30 to TRBJ2-7, with D uncertain. Germline V lookup: CDR1 GTSNPN, CDR2 SVGIG (reference sequence). V lost 1 base and J 2 bases, leaving 6 bases between the germline ends. The CDR3 extends over 12 amino acids. The CDR3 region has the DNA TGTGCCTGGAGTGCGGACCCCTACGAGCAGTACTTC. Translating it yields CAWSADPYEQYF.

The chain is built from TRBV7-2 and TRBJ1-3; the match to TRBD1 covers 7 bases. CDR3 size: 15 residues. Germline CDR1 SGHTA, CDR2 FQGNSA. The V segment lost 2 bases and the J segment 1 base; nucleotides outside the gene matches: 2. CDR3 bases: TGTGCCAGCAGCTTAAGGACAGGATCTGGAAACACCATATATTTT. This translates into CASSLRTGSGNTIYF.

In the case of this clone: The same CDR3 arises from other DNA sequences in this sample as well. The CDR3 nucleotides are TGTGCCAGCAGCTCAGGGACTACGCCCTACGAGCAGTACTTC. It yields the protein CASSSGTTPYEQYF. The chain uses TRBV7-2 and TRBJ2-7; 7 nucleotides line up with TRBD2. The V gene end was trimmed by 4 bases and the J gene end by 2 bases; junction bases not matched to a gene: 5. The CDR3 runs 14 residues. CDR1 is SGHTA, CDR2 FQGNSA, per germline.

The chain is built from TRBV5-6 and TRBJ2-5, with TRBD2 identical over 10 bases. This CDR3 region has 13 residues. Unmatched junction bases numbered 10, after V lost 6 bases and J lost 11 bases. Per the germline V gene, CDR1 is SGHDT and CDR2 is YYEEEE. The CDR3: CASTSGRASRQYF. The CDR3 DNA follows: TGTGCCAGCACAAGCGGGAGGGCATCTAGGCAGTACTTC. The full variable domain, with the rest looked up from reference TRBV5-6 and TRBJ2-5, is DAGVTQSPTHLIKTRGQQVTLRCSPKSGHDTVSWYQQALGQGPQFIFQYYEEEERQRGNFPDRFSGHQFPNYSSELNVNALLLGDSALYLCASTSGRASRQYFGPGTRLLVL.

The chain carries TRBV5-1 and TRBJ2-3; no definite D call. Deletions cut 2 bases from V and 2 bases from J, with 12 bases between. CDR3 length: 15 residues. Germline values: CDR1 SGHRS, CDR2 YFSETQ. The DNA of the CDR3 is TGCGCCAGCAGCTTTGAACGGCAAGTCACAGATACGCAGTATTTT. Protein product: CASSFERQVTDTQYF.

The rearrangement joins TRBV5-6 to TRBJ1-5; D is unresolved. CDR3 size: 17 residues. Trimming removed 3 bases at V and 0 bases at J, with 16 bases between. Germline assignment: CDR1 SGHDT and CDR2 YYEEEE. CDR3 nucleotides: TGTGCCAGCAGCTCCGACCGAGGCGCCTTTAGCAATCAGCCCCAGCATTTT. Its translation is CASSSDRGAFSNQPQHF.

In DNA form, the CDR3 reads TGTGCCAGCAGCCCGGACAGGGGGCGAGAAGATACGCAGTATTTT. Translated, it gives CASSPDRGREDTQYF. The chain couples TRBV4-2 to TRBJ2-3, with TRBD1 identical over 11 bases. V lost 4 bases and J lost 5; bases outside the gene matches: 5. This CDR3 has 15 residues. The germline CDR1 and CDR2 sequences are LGHNA and YNFKEQ.

To note about this clone: Other DNA variants within this sample encode the same CDR3. The chain uses TRBV5-1 and TRBJ2-3; D unresolved. The CDR3 has 15 residues. CDR1 SGHRS and CDR2 YFSETQ come from the germline V gene. V lost 0 bases, J lost 0 bases, and 8 bases lay in between. The CDR3: CASSLEGVSTDTQYF. CDR3 DNA: TGCGCCAGCAGCTTGGAGGGCGTCAGCACAGATACGCAGTATTTT.

The chain has TRBV10-3 and TRBJ2-7, with TRBD2 matching 12 bases. Germline CDR1 reads ENHRY; CDR2 reads SYGVKD. There are 14 residues in the CDR3. V lost 6 bases, J lost 6 bases, and 6 bases stayed unmatched. This CDR3 is CAISPSGGALEQYF. In DNA, the CDR3 is TGTGCCATCAGCCCTAGCGGGGGGGCCCTCGAGCAGTACTTC.

The genes are TRBV7-9 and TRBJ2-7; 12 positions match TRBD2. Germline V lookup: CDR1 SEHNR, CDR2 FQNEAQ (reference sequence). The CDR3 covers 16 residues. V was clipped by 4 bases and J by 0 bases; unmatched bases: 4. The CDR3 protein is CASSSSGGALSYEQYF. CDR3 sequence (DNA): TGTGCCAGCAGCTCTAGCGGGGGGGCCCTCTCCTACGAGCAGTACTTC.